Included here is one T cell receptor beta chain sequence, with context. Per the original methods: Cell counts per sample came from amplifying reference gene primers. Repertoires were generated with immunoSEQ multiplex PCR, while TCRdb's copy carries only in-frame clones and drops some. V, J and clone size are those of that table, while D and trimming were read from the DNA. There are about 230,000 clones in the sample; around 86% occur only once, and 11% lies in the top ten. The data are from a study of blood T cell repertoires in COVID-19. Turning to the study itself: Italy, Spain and the United States were the sources of the convalescent and acute COVID-19 samples. T cells, B-cell-depleted T cells, or PBMCs supplied cDNA or gDNA.

Germline-derived CDR1 and CDR2 are LGHDT and YNNKEL (reference sequence). V was clipped by 0 bases and J by 5 bases, with 13 bases between them. The CDR3 length is 15 residues. The chain is built from TRBV3-1 (or the pseudogene TRBV3-2) and TRBJ2-5, with D possibly being TRBD1 (6 bases). The TCR comes from a man aged 45-65 years with COVID-19, enrolled during active disease. Sequenced sample: peripheral blood. The CDR3 DNA follows: TGTGCCAGCAGCCAAGAAACGACAGGCGGGGAGACCCAGTACTTC. Its protein product is CASSQETTGGETQYF.